This T cell receptor (beta chain) appears in the sequencing data of a study of shared clonotypes between healthy human individuals. General study findings and limits: Sample collection involved blood only; tissue repertoires are likely different.

Unmatched junction bases numbered 3, after V lost 6 bases and J lost 2 bases. The CDR3 extends over 14 amino acids. Germline CDR1 and CDR2: SEHNR and FQNEAQ (reference sequence). Every one of the donors was a Caucasian adult that lived in Nashville, Tennessee. As for this clone: The antigen is unknown. At the DNA level, this CDR3 is encoded by other sequences in the same sample as well.

Assay used: immunoSEQ multiplex PCR; TCRdb lists only in-frame clones, some missing. The sample shows fewer than 550,000 clones, about 79% of them seen only once. The chain uses TRBV7-9 and TRBJ2-2; 7 bases fit TRBD2. The origin of this receptor is a woman aged 35 to 49 in good health. Some clones in this sample may be carry-over from other donors' samples. Sequences were obtained from PBMCs. The CDR3 spells CASSPSGNTGELFF. The CDR3 coding sequence is TGTGCCAGCAGTCCTAGCGGAAACACCGGGGAGCTGTTTTTT. The full variable domain, rest sourced from reference TRBV7-9 and TRBJ2-2, is DTGVSQNPRHKITKRGQNVTFRCDPISEHNRLYWYRQTLGQGPEFLTYFQNEAQLEKSRLLSDRFSAERPKGSFSTLEIQRTEQGDSAMYLCASSPSGNTGELFFGEGSRLTVL.